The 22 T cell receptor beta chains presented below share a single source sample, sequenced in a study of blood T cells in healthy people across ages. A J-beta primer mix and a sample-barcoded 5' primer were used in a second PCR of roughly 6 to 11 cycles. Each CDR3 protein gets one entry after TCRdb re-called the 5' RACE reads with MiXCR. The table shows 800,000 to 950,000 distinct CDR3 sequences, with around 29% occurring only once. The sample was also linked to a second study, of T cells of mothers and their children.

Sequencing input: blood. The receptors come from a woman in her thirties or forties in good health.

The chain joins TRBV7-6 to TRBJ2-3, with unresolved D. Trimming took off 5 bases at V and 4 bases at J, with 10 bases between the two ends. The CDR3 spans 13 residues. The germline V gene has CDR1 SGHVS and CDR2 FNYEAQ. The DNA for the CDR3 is TGTGCCAGCAGCGCGTTAGACGCAGATACGCAGTATTTT. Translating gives CASSALDADTQYF. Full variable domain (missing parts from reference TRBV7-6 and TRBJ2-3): GAGVSQSPRYKVTKRGQDVALRCDPISGHVSLYWYRQALGQGPEFLTYFNYEAQQDKSGLPNDRFSAERPEGSISTLTIQRTEQRDSAMYRCASSALDADTQYFGPGTRLTVL.

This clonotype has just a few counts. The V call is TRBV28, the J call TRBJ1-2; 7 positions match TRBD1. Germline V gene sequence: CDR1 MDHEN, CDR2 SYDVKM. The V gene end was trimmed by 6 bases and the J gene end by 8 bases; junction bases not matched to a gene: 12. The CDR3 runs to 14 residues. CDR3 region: CASRRSDRFAGYTF. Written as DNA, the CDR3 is TGTGCCAGCAGGCGGTCGGACAGGTTCGCGGGCTACACCTTC.

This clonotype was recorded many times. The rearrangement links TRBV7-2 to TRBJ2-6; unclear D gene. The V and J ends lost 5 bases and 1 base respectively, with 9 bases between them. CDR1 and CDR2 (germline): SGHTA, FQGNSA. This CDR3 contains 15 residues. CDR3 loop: CASSPEVSGANVLTF. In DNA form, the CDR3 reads TGTGCCAGCAGCCCCGAAGTTTCTGGGGCCAACGTCCTGACTTTC.

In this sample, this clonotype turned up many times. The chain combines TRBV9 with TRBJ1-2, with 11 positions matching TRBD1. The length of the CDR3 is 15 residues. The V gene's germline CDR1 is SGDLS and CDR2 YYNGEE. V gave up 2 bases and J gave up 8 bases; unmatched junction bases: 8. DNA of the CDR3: TGTGCCAGCAGCGTTACCGGGACAGGGGGTCGGGGCTACACCTTC. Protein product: CASSVTGTGGRGYTF. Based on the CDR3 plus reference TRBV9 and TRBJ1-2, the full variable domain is DSGVTQTPKHLITATGQRVTLRCSPRSGDLSVYWYQQSLDQGLQFLIQYYNGEERAKGNILERFSAQQFPDLHSELNLSSLELGDSALYFCASSVTGTGGRGYTFGSGTRLTVV.

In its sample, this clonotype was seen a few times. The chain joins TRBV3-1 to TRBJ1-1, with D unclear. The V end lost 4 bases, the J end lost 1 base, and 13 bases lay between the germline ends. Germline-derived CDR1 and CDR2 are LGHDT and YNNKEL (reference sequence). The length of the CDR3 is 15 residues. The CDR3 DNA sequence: TGTGCCAGCAGCCCCCAATGGACGGCGAACACTGAAGCTTTCTTT. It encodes CASSPQWTANTEAFF. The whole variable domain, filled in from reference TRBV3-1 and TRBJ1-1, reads DTAVSQTPKYLVTQMGNDKSIKCEQNLGHDTMYWYKQDSKKFLKIMFSYNNKELIINETVPNRFSPKSPDKAHLNLHINSLELGDSAVYFCASSPQWTANTEAFFGQGTRLTVV.

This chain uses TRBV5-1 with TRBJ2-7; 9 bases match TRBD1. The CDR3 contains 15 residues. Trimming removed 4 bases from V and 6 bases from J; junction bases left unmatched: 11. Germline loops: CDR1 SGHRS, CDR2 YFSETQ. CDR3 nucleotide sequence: TGCGCCAGCAGCCACCACCGGGACAGGGTCGCCGAGCAGTACTTC. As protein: CASSHHRDRVAEQYF.

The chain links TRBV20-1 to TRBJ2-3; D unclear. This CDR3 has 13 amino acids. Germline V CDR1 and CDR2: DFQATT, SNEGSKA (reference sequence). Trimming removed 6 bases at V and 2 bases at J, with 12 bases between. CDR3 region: CSAHDGFTDTQYF. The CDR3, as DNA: TGCAGTGCCCACGACGGATTCACAGATACGCAGTATTTT.

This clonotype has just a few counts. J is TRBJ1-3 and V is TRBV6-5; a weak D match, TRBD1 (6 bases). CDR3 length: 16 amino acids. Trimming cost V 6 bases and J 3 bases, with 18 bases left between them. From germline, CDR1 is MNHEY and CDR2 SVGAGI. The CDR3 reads CASSQTGTSIGNTIYF. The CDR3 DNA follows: TGTGCCAGCAGCCAAACAGGGACGAGTATTGGAAACACCATATATTTT.

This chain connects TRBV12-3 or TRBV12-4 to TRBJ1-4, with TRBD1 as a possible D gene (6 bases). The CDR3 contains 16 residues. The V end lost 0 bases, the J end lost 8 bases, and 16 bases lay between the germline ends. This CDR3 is CASSLAINRAREKLFF. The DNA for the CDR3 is TGTGCCAGCAGTTTAGCGATAAACAGGGCACGAGAAAAACTGTTTTTT.

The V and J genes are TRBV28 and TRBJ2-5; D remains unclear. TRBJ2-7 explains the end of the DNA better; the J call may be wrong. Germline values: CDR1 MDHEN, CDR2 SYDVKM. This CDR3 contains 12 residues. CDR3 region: CASSILGHEQYF. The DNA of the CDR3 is TGTGCCAGCAGTATATTGGGCCACGAGCAGTACTTC.

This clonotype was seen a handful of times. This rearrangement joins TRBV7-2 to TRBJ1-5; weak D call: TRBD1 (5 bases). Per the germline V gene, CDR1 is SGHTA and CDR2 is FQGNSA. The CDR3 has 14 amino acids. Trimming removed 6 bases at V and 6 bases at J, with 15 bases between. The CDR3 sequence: CASSHQGDRQPQHF. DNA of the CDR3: TGTGCCAGCAGTCACCAGGGTGATCGTCAGCCCCAGCATTTT.

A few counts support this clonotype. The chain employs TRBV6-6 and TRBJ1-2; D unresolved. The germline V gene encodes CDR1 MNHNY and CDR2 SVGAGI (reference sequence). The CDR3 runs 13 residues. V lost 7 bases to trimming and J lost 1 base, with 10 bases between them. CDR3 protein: CASTLGNNYGYTF. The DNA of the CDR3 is TGTGCCAGCACCTTAGGAAATAACTATGGCTACACCTTC.

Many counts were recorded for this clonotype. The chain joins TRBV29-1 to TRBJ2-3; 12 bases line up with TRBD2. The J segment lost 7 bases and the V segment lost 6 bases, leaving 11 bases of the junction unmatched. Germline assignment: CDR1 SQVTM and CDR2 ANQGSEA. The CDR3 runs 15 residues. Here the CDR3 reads CSVLLLAGGGNTQYF. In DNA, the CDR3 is TGCAGCGTCCTCCTACTAGCGGGGGGTGGGAATACGCAGTATTTT.

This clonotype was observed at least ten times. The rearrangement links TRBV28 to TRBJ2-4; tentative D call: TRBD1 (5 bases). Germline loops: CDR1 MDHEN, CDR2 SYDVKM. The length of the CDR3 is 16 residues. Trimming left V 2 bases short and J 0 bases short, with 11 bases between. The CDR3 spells CASSLTQGRAKNIQYF. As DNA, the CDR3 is TGTGCCAGCAGTTTAACGCAGGGAAGAGCCAAAAACATTCAGTACTTC.

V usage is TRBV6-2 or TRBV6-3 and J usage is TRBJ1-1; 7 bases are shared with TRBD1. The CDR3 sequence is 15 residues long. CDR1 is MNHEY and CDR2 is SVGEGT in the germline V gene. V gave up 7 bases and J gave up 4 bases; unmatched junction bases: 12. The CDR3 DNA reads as TGTGCCAGCACCAAAGGGTTGAACAGGGGCACTGAAGCTTTCTTT. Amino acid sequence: CASTKGLNRGTEAFF.

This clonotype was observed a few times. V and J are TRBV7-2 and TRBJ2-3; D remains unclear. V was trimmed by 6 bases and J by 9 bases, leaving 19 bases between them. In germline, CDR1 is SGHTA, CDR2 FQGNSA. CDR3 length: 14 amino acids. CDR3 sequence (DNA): TGTGCCAGCAGTTTCCGTTCTGGACGCGGCACGCAGTATTTT. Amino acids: CASSFRSGRGTQYF. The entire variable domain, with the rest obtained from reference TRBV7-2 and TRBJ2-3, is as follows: GAGVSQSPSNKVTEKGKDVELRCDPISGHTALYWYRQSLGQGLEFLIYFQGNSAPDKSGLPSDRFSAERTGGSVSTLTIQRTQQEDSAVYLCASSFRSGRGTQYFGPGTRLTVL.

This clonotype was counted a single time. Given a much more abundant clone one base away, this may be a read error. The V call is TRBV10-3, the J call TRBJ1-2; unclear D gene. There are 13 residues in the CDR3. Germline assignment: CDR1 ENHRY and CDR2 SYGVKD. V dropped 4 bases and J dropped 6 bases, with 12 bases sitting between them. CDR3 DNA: TGTGCCATCAGTGGACCAGCGGGCCATGGCTACACCTTC. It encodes CAISGPAGHGYTF.

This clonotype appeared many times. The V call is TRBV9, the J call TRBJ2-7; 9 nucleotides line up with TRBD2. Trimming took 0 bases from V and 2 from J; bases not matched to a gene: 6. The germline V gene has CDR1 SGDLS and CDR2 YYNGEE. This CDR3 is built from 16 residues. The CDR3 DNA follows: TGTGCCAGCAGCGTAGGGAGGACTAGCGAGACCTACGAGCAGTACTTC. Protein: CASSVGRTSETYEQYF. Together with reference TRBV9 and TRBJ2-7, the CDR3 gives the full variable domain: DSGVTQTPKHLITATGQRVTLRCSPRSGDLSVYWYQQSLDQGLQFLIQYYNGEERAKGNILERFSAQQFPDLHSELNLSSLELGDSALYFCASSVGRTSETYEQYFGPGTRLTVT.

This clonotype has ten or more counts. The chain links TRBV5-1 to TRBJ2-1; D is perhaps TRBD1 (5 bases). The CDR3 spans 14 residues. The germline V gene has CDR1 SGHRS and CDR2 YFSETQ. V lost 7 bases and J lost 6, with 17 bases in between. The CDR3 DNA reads TGCGCCAGCCGCAGGGTGATACAGTCCAATGAGCAGTTCTTC. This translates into CASRRVIQSNEQFF.

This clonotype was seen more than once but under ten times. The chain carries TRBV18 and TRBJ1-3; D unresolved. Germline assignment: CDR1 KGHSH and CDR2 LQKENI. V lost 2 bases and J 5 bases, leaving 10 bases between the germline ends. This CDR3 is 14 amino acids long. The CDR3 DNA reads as TGTGCCAGCTCACCAGCGGAGGGTCGAAACACCATATATTTT. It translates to CASSPAEGRNTIYF.

CDR3 sequence (DNA): TGTGCCAGCAGCGACCGGGACAGGGGCTACAATGAGCAGTTCTTC. Residues: CASSDRDRGYNEQFF. This chain uses TRBV21-1 with TRBJ2-1; the D call of TRBD1 is as the table states it, not checked on the DNA. TRBV21-1 is classified as a pseudogene. The CDR3 covers 15 residues.

CDR3 bases: TGTGCCAGCAGCCTGCCCGCAGGGGGGGCGAGGACCTTC. Protein: CASSLPAGGARTF. The chain uses TRBV3-1 and TRBJ1-2; 7 bases agree with TRBD1. This CDR3 is built from 13 residues. CDR1 and CDR2 from the germline V gene are LGHDT and YNNKEL (reference sequence). J lost 14 bases, V lost 4 bases, and 13 bases had no gene match.